This record looks at one TCR beta chain sequence and its context. The study sampled nominally healthy donors, though unrecorded immune exposures were likely. This sample was included in a study of cytomegalovirus exposure and HLA in healthy donors. The primer mix had 60 Vbeta and 13 Jbeta primers. TCRdb's table, derived via immunoSEQ multiplex PCR, lists solely in-frame clones and lacks some. The table records tens of thousands of clones, about two thirds of them present only once. Unmatched junction bases numbered 12, after V lost 6 bases and J lost 4 bases. This CDR3 has 16 residues. Looked up from germline, CDR1 is KGHSH and CDR2 is LQKENI.

The sequence was obtained from an older woman in good health and CMV-seropositive. The source material was PBMCs. V is TRBV18 and J is TRBJ1-5; 7 bases match TRBD1. CDR3 sequence reads: CASSLLGQGVNQPQHF. The CDR3 DNA follows: TGTGCCAGCTCCCTGCTTGGGCAGGGGGTTAATCAGCCCCAGCATTTT.